This TCR beta chain was retrieved from a study of T cells in women clearing cervical HPV infection. Study observations and caveats: Repertoire richness, not evenness, was significantly elevated in CIN3+ cases versus controls.

TCR beta CDR3 amplified by multiplex PCR from roughly 1,100 ng genomic DNA. Sequenced by immunoSEQ multiplex PCR; TCRdb stores in-frame clones only, minus some. This sample contains 30,000 to 35,000 clones. A note on this clone: Its target is unknown. The CDR3 end falls 3 residues outside the read, so it is completed with the germline J gene.

Trimming removed 4 bases from V and 3 bases from J; junction bases left unmatched: 5. Germline V lookup: CDR1 SGHRS, CDR2 YFSETQ. CDR3 length: 16 amino acids. This sequence was found in a woman aged 18-69 years with a cervical HPV16 infection that either progressed to CIN3+ or cleared (not recorded which). The rearrangement uses TRBV5-1 and TRBJ2-2; 11 bases match TRBD1. Sequencing used blood buffy coat. The CDR3 bases that were read are TGCGCCAGCAGCCCCCCGGGACAGGGGGACACCGGGGAG. Residues: CASSPPGQGDTGE. Given in full, the CDR3 is CASSPPGQGDTGELFF. Filled out from reference TRBV5-1 and TRBJ2-2, the complete variable domain reads KAGVTQTPRYLIKTRGQQVTLSCSPISGHRSVSWYQQTPGQGLQFLFEYFSETQRNKGNFPGRFSGRQFSNSRSEMNVSTLELGDSALYLCASSPPGQGDTGELFFGEGSRLTVL.